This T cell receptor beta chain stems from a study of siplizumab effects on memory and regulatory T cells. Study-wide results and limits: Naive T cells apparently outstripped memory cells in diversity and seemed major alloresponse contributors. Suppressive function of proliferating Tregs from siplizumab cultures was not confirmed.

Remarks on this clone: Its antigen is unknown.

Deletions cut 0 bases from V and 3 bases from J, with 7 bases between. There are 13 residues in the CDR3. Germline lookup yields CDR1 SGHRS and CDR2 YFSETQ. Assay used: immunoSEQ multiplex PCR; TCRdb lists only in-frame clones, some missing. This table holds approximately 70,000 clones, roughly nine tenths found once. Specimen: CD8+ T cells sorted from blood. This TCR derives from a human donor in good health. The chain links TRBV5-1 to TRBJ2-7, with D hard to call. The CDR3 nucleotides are TGCGCCAGCAGCTTGGATGGCCTCTACGAGCAGTACTTC. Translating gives CASSLDGLYEQYF.